The next 17 T cell receptor beta chains were all read from a single sample in a study of vaccination effects on CD4 cells after COVID-19. Assay: immunoSEQ multiplex PCR; the TCRdb copy retains only in-frame clones and omits some. The sample records fewer than 40,000 clones, around 63% being singletons. Isolating CD4+ T cells followed 9 to 11 days of culture. Antigens for these TCRs are unknown. The source material was CD4+ T cells from PBMCs cultured without peptide, sampled before COVID-19 vaccination. These receptors were obtained from a human donor who received a COVID-19 vaccine.

The V call is TRBV5-1, the J call TRBJ1-1, with D tentatively TRBD1 (5 bases). CDR1 SGHRS and CDR2 YFSETQ come from the germline V gene. V lost 0 bases to trimming and J lost 6 bases, with 6 bases between them. CDR3 length: 12 amino acids. DNA for the CDR3: TGCGCCAGCAGCTTGGAGGGGCCTGAAGCTTTCTTT. It translates to CASSLEGPEAFF.

J is TRBJ2-2 and V is TRBV25-1; TRBD2 agrees at 13 bases. The CDR3 sequence is 16 residues long. CDR1 and CDR2 (germline): MGHDK, SYGVNS. Trimming took 4 bases from V and 4 from J; bases not matched to a gene: 3. The CDR3 nucleotides are TGTGCCAGCAGTGGAGGACTAGCGGGAGTCACCGGGGAGCTGTTTTTT. Amino acids: CASSGGLAGVTGELFF.

The chain links TRBV5-1 to TRBJ2-7, with 9 positions matching TRBD1. The CDR3 length is 13 residues. V gave up 6 bases and J gave up 4 bases; unmatched junction bases: 5. Germline CDR1 SGHRS, CDR2 YFSETQ. The CDR3 here is CASKGTGRYEQYF. CDR3 DNA: TGCGCCAGCAAAGGGACAGGGAGGTACGAGCAGTACTTC.

This clone has only one observation. This chain uses TRBV7-9 with TRBJ1-2; TRBD1 agrees at 8 bases. CDR3 length: 15 residues. Trimming removed 5 bases from V and 2 bases from J; junction bases left unmatched: 7. CDR1 is SEHNR and CDR2 is FQNEAQ in the germline V gene (reference sequence). The CDR3 loop reads CASSPSGGWNYGYTF. The CDR3 nucleotides read TGTGCCAGCAGCCCCTCAGGGGGCTGGAACTATGGCTACACCTTC.

The V and J genes are TRBV19 and TRBJ1-3; D might be TRBD1 (5 bases). Germline loops: CDR1 LNHDA, CDR2 SQIVND (reference sequence). The CDR3 spans 15 residues. V lost 4 bases and J lost 2, with 12 bases in between. The CDR3 DNA reads as TGTGCCAGTAGTACCGGGACCCAAGCTGGAAACACCATATATTTT. It yields the protein CASSTGTQAGNTIYF. The complete variable domain, with remaining parts taken from reference TRBV19 and TRBJ1-3, reads DGGITQSPKYLFRKEGQNVTLSCEQNLNHDAMYWYRQDPGQGLRLIYYSQIVNDFQKGDIAEGYSVSREKKESFPLTVTSAQKNPTAFYLCASSTGTQAGNTIYFGEGSWLTVV.

This clone is judged medium-sized (0.01 to 0.1%). This chain joins TRBV3-1 (or the pseudogene TRBV3-2) and TRBJ2-1, with D perhaps TRBD1 (5 bases). V was clipped by 2 bases and J by 4 bases, with 12 bases between them. Germline CDR1 and CDR2: LGHDT and YNNKEL (reference sequence). The CDR3 consists of 15 residues. The CDR3 nucleotides are TGTGCCAGCAGCCAACAGGGTATAGGATACAATGAGCAGTTCTTC. This sequence encodes CASSQQGIGYNEQFF.

The chain carries TRBV5-6 and TRBJ2-1; D assignment may be TRBD1 or TRBD2 (6 bases each). The CDR3 runs to 16 residues. Looked up from germline, CDR1 is SGHDT and CDR2 is YYEEEE. The ends were cut back, 0 bases at V and 3 bases at J, with 13 bases in the middle. CDR3 loop: CASSLVGGRGYNEQFF. The DNA for the CDR3 is TGTGCCAGCAGCTTGGTGGGGGGCAGAGGCTACAATGAGCAGTTCTTC. The full variable domain, in which reference TRBV5-6 and TRBJ2-1 provide the parts outside the CDR3, is DAGVTQSPTHLIKTRGQQVTLRCSPKSGHDTVSWYQQALGQGPQFIFQYYEEEERQRGNFPDRFSGHQFPNYSSELNVNALLLGDSALYLCASSLVGGRGYNEQFFGPGTRLTVL.

This clone was counted only a few times. The chain employs TRBV12-5 and TRBJ2-3, with D maybe TRBD2 (6 bases). Germline loops: CDR1 LGHNT, CDR2 FRNRAP. Trimming pared 1 base from V and 8 bases from J, leaving 13 bases between. CDR3 length equals 14 residues. The CDR3 protein is CASGLGREEATQYF. The CDR3 region has the DNA TGTGCTAGTGGTTTGGGGCGGGAAGAGGCTACGCAGTATTTT.

The chain employs TRBV2 and TRBJ2-3, with TRBD2 identical over 12 bases. The trim removed 2 bases at V and 0 bases at J, leaving 6 bases unmatched. This CDR3 is 18 amino acids long. Germline V gene lookup returns CDR1 SNHLY and CDR2 FYNNEI. The CDR3 DNA is TGTGCCAGCAGTGAATTCCTAGCGGGGGGGCCTAGCACAGATACGCAGTATTTT. Translation: CASSEFLAGGPSTDTQYF.

V and J are TRBV20-1 and TRBJ2-7, with 7 bases matching TRBD1. This CDR3 has 15 residues. With V trimmed by 3 bases and J by 3 bases, 11 bases remained unmatched. The germline CDR1 and CDR2 sequences are DFQATT and SNEGSKA (reference sequence). The CDR3 sequence is CSASNGAGGFYEQYF. The CDR3 DNA is TGCAGTGCTAGTAATGGAGCAGGGGGATTCTACGAGCAGTACTTC.

This chain links TRBV2 with TRBJ1-1, with D perhaps matching TRBD1 (5 bases). The germline gives CDR1 SNHLY, CDR2 FYNNEI. Between the trimmed V and J ends, which lost 4 bases and 1 base, there was a span of 7 bases. CDR3 length: 13 amino acids. In DNA, the CDR3 is TGTGCCAGCAGTGTTCAGGGGAACACTGAAGCTTTCTTT. Amino acid sequence: CASSVQGNTEAFF.

Only a few counts were recorded for this clone. The chain joins TRBV7-8 to TRBJ1-1; no definite D call. Germline V gene sequence: CDR1 SGHVS, CDR2 FQNEAQ. Trimming shortened V by 1 base and J by 5 bases, and 5 bases separated the two germline ends. CDR3 length: 12 residues. The CDR3 bases are TGTGCCAGCAGCTTAGGGGAGACTGAAGCTTTCTTT. Its translation is CASSLGETEAFF.

The chain employs TRBV19 and TRBJ1-1; TRBD1 is a possible D gene (5 bases). The CDR3 consists of 15 residues. Germline V lookup: CDR1 LNHDA, CDR2 SQIVND (reference sequence). V lost 2 bases, J lost 4 bases, and 14 bases lay in between. The CDR3 sequence is CASSINKGLGTEAFF. CDR3 coding DNA: TGTGCCAGTAGTATAAATAAGGGGTTGGGCACTGAAGCTTTCTTT.

The chain combines TRBV5-1 with TRBJ2-1, with D possibly matching TRBD2 (5 bases). Germline CDR1 reads SGHRS; CDR2 reads YFSETQ. This CDR3 is built from 15 residues. V gave up 7 bases and J gave up 0 bases, with 14 bases separating them. The CDR3 coding sequence is TGCGCCAGCGGTCGGGCGGGTTCCTCCTACAATGAGCAGTTCTTC. Its protein is CASGRAGSSYNEQFF.

This chain links TRBV5-4 with TRBJ2-7; 7 nucleotides line up with TRBD2. V was pared by 3 bases and J by 0 bases, with 6 bases of the junction left unmatched. This CDR3 is built from 15 residues. Germline V gene sequence: CDR1 SGHNT, CDR2 YYREEE (reference sequence). Here the CDR3 reads CASSSGGGFSYEQYF. CDR3 nucleotide sequence: TGTGCCAGCAGCTCGGGCGGGGGATTCTCCTACGAGCAGTACTTC.

CDR3 protein: CASRRNLVTDTQYF. The CDR3 nucleotides read TGTGCCAGTCGGCGGAACCTTGTCACAGATACGCAGTATTTT. The rearrangement uses TRBV27 and TRBJ2-3; D is unresolved. This CDR3 spans 14 amino acids. V lost 9 bases to trimming and J lost 2 bases, with 15 bases between them. Germline CDR1 is MNHEY and CDR2 is SMNVEV (reference sequence).

The chain joins TRBV4-2 to TRBJ2-1; D ambiguous. This CDR3 comprises 14 residues. V was clipped by 4 bases and J by 1 base, with 8 bases between them. Germline V gene lookup returns CDR1 LGHNA and CDR2 YNFKEQ. CDR3 DNA sequence: TGTGCCAGCAGCCCGTTCTCATCCTACAATGAGCAGTTCTTC. Its translation is CASSPFSSYNEQFF.